These 14 T cell receptor beta chains came from one sample sequenced in a study of blood T cell repertoires in COVID-19. Repertoires were generated with immunoSEQ multiplex PCR, while TCRdb's copy carries only in-frame clones and drops some. The sample yields 60,000 to 85,000 clones, 89% seen once. Sequenced: peripheral blood. The source is a woman in her forties or fifties with active COVID-19.

V usage is TRBV4-1 and J usage is TRBJ1-5, with D possibly being TRBD1 (6 bases). CDR1 is MGHRA, CDR2 YSYEKL, per germline. V shed 0 bases and J shed 4 bases, with 10 bases lying between them. The CDR3 sequence is 15 residues long. CDR3 sequence: CASSQDRGVNQPQHF. The DNA of the CDR3 is TGCGCCAGCAGCCAAGACAGGGGCGTGAATCAGCCCCAGCATTTT.

The gene calls are TRBV7-9 and TRBJ1-4; 9 bases fit TRBD1. CDR1 and CDR2 (germline): SEHNR, FQNEAQ (reference sequence). The CDR3 runs 16 residues. The V segment lost 0 bases and the J segment 8 bases; nucleotides outside the gene matches: 7. In nucleotides, the CDR3 is TGTGCCAGCAGCTTAGCGCTGGGACAGGGAAGGGAAAAACTGTTTTTT. It specifies CASSLALGQGREKLFF.

This chain connects TRBV9 to TRBJ2-3; 11 bases are a match to TRBD2. The CDR3 is 16 residues long. Losses at the gene ends were 3 bases for V and 2 bases for J; bases not matched to a gene: 5. Germline CDR1 SGDLS, CDR2 YYNGEE. The CDR3 loop is CASSARLAGTTDTQYF. In DNA form, the CDR3 reads TGTGCCAGCAGCGCCAGACTAGCGGGGACCACAGATACGCAGTATTTT.

In its sample, this clone was seen many times. The chain recombines TRBV30 with TRBJ1-4; no clear D. The length of the CDR3 is 12 residues. Germline V lookup: CDR1 GTSNPN, CDR2 SVGIG (reference sequence). V was pared by 3 bases and J by 5 bases, with 7 bases between. This CDR3 is CAWSAENEKLFF. Written as DNA, the CDR3 is TGTGCCTGGAGCGCGGAGAATGAAAAACTGTTTTTT.

This chain links TRBV28 with TRBJ2-7; 9 bases align to TRBD2. Germline CDR1 reads MDHEN; CDR2 reads SYDVKM. The CDR3 has 16 residues. Germline trimming cut 2 bases from V and 1 base from J; bases unmatched to any gene: 6. The CDR3 region has the DNA TGTGCCAGCAGTTTAATCGCCGGACTAGCGTCCTACGAGCAGTACTTC. Its protein is CASSLIAGLASYEQYF.

This clone was detected only a few times. V is TRBV27 and J is TRBJ1-2; D gene uncertain. Per the germline V gene, CDR1 is MNHEY and CDR2 is SMNVEV (reference sequence). The CDR3 sequence is 14 residues long. The V end was cut by 6 bases, the J end by 8 bases, with 19 bases between. In DNA, the CDR3 is TGTGCCAGCAGGCCCCGAGGGCTCCCGGGGGGCTACACCTTC. Translating gives CASRPRGLPGGYTF.

The CDR3 nucleotides are TGTGCCAGCAGTTACCCGACCGGGACTGGAAACACCATATATTTT. Its protein product is CASSYPTGTGNTIYF. The V gene is TRBV6-6, the J gene TRBJ1-3; D is undetermined. The CDR3 runs to 15 residues. V was pared by 2 bases and J by 2 bases, with 10 bases between. CDR1 is MNHNY, CDR2 SVGAGI, per germline (reference sequence).

The J gene is TRBJ1-5, the V gene TRBV3-1 (or the pseudogene TRBV3-2), with a tentative D call TRBD1 (6 bases). V lost 0 bases to trimming and J lost 6 bases, with 12 bases between them. From germline, CDR1 is LGHDT and CDR2 YNNKEL (reference sequence). CDR3 size: 15 residues. Here the CDR3 reads CASSQDPRGFQPQHF. CDR3 nucleotides: TGTGCCAGCAGCCAAGATCCCAGGGGCTTTCAGCCCCAGCATTTT.

This rearrangement joins TRBV28 to TRBJ1-5; 10 bases agree with TRBD1. In germline, CDR1 is MDHEN, CDR2 SYDVKM. With 6 bases clipped from V and 2 bases from J, the junction kept 1 base outside the gene matches. The CDR3 is made up of 14 amino acids. DNA of the CDR3: TGTGCCAGCAGGACAGGGGGCGGCAATCAGCCCCAGCATTTT. This encodes CASRTGGGNQPQHF.

The chain combines TRBV23-1 with TRBJ1-1; tentative D call: TRBD1 (5 bases). Being an ORF, TRBV23-1 has a function that is uncertain. Trimming cost V 3 bases and J 3 bases, with 17 bases left between them. The CDR3 length is 16 residues. CDR3 sequence: CASSHNPRGEDTEAFF. DNA for the CDR3: TGCGCCAGCAGTCACAACCCTCGGGGGGAAGACACTGAAGCTTTCTTT.

V gene TRBV7-9 combines with J gene TRBJ1-2; D ambiguous. The V gene's germline CDR1 is SEHNR and CDR2 FQNEAQ (reference sequence). The CDR3 has 11 amino acids. Trimming removed 0 bases from V and 10 bases from J, with 6 bases in between. In DNA, the CDR3 is TGTGCCAGCAGCTTAGCCCAGTACTACACCTTC. Residues: CASSLAQYYTF.

This chain connects TRBV23-1 to TRBJ2-7, with D unclear. TRBV23-1 is an ORF, with its function uncertain. V was clipped by 2 bases and J by 3 bases, with 11 bases between them. This CDR3 is 14 amino acids long. The DNA for the CDR3 is TGCGCCAGCAGTCAAGCCCCTAAGAGCTACGAGCAGTACTTC. This encodes CASSQAPKSYEQYF.

The rearrangement joins TRBV20-1 to TRBJ2-3; D ambiguous. This CDR3 contains 12 residues. V was shortened by 3 bases and J by 5 bases, with 9 bases between the two germline ends. Germline CDR1 reads DFQATT; CDR2 reads SNEGSKA (reference sequence). The chain's CDR3 is CSASNSGDTQYF. CDR3 coding DNA: TGCAGTGCTAGTAATTCGGGAGATACGCAGTATTTT.

The chain joins TRBV27 to TRBJ2-5; D gene ambiguous. Germline loops: CDR1 MNHEY, CDR2 SMNVEV (reference sequence). This CDR3 has 14 residues. V was pared by 4 bases and J by 1 base, with 10 bases between. CDR3 coding DNA: TGTGCCAGCAGTTCCCGCGGAGCCCAAGAGACCCAGTACTTC. Its protein product is CASSSRGAQETQYF.